The 27 T cell receptor beta chains in this list originate from one sample, sequenced in a study of regulatory T cells in long-lasting Graves disease. With iRepertoire HTBI primers and Arm-PCR of CDR3 regions, TCR beta libraries were built. TCRdb recomputed calls from the multiplex PCR reads with MiXCR, one row per CDR3 protein. The sample consists of 400,000 to 500,000 distinct CDR3 sequences, 11% to 15% of them appearing once. This sample's time point: newly diagnosed GD, antithyroid drugs for less than 3 months. RNA from PBMCs was the source of the TCR library. These same data were also listed under a study on T cells in Graves' hyperthyroidism and ophthalmopathy.

Specimen: peripheral blood mononuclear cells (PBMCs), collected at new diagnosis, from a patient treated with antithyroid drugs. The receptors stem from a woman aged 45-60 years with Graves disease.

In its sample, this clonotype was seen many times. The chain uses TRBV6-2 or TRBV6-3 and TRBJ2-1; D unresolved. Trimming left V 1 base short and J 6 bases short, with 16 bases between. Germline V gene data show CDR1 as MNHEY and CDR2 as SVGEGT. CDR3 length: 16 amino acids. In nucleotides, the CDR3 is TGTGCCAGCAGTTACTTTCCCCCCGGTGGACGCAATGAGCAGTTCTTC. Its protein is CASSYFPPGGRNEQFF.

The chain links TRBV12-3 or TRBV12-4 to TRBJ2-2; TRBD2 matches 12 bases. The junction had 9 bases not matched to a gene; V was cut back by 6 bases and J by 7 bases. This CDR3 is built from 16 residues. The CDR3 nucleotides are TGTGCCAGCAGCCCCGGACTAGCGGGACTTAGCGGGGAGCTGTTTTTT. This sequence encodes CASSPGLAGLSGELFF.

The genes are TRBV6-1 and TRBJ2-1, with 9 bases that match TRBD1. The ends lost 5 bases at V and 7 bases at J; junction bases unmatched: 9. This CDR3 contains 15 residues. Germline V gene lookup returns CDR1 MNHNS and CDR2 SASEGT. The CDR3: CASSQPGTGNNEQFF. The DNA for the CDR3 is TGTGCCAGCAGTCAGCCCGGGACAGGGAATAATGAGCAGTTCTTC.

This clonotype showed up just a few times. The chain is built from TRBV5-1 and TRBJ2-5; TRBD2 agrees at 8 bases. Germline-derived CDR1 and CDR2 are SGHRS and YFSETQ. With V trimmed by 1 base and J by 5 bases, 4 bases remained unmatched. This CDR3 contains 14 residues. CDR3 coding DNA: TGCGCCAGCAGCTTGTTGGCTAGCGGGGAGACCCAGTACTTC. Encoded protein: CASSLLASGETQYF.

The rearrangement joins TRBV28 to TRBJ2-4, with a possible D match to TRBD1 (6 bases). The germline V and J ends were trimmed by 4 bases and 4 bases, with 17 bases remaining between them. Germline CDR1 is MDHEN and CDR2 is SYDVKM. The CDR3 length is 16 residues. CDR3 in amino acids: CASSSFGQTLKNIQYF. CDR3 DNA: TGTGCCAGCAGTTCATTCGGACAGACATTAAAAAACATTCAGTACTTC.

The chain carries TRBV19 and TRBJ2-1; 7 bases match TRBD1. The CDR3 covers 16 residues. V shed 3 bases, J shed 5 bases, and the junction held 10 bases outside the gene matches. CDR1 is LNHDA and CDR2 is SQIVND in the germline V gene (reference sequence). CDR3 sequence: CASSIRATGQNNEQFF. The CDR3, as DNA: TGTGCCAGTAGTATCCGGGCGACGGGACAGAACAATGAGCAGTTCTTC.

The table lists this clonotype with many counts. V and J are TRBV30 and TRBJ2-1; D is perhaps TRBD2 (5 bases). Germline V lookup: CDR1 GTSNPN, CDR2 SVGIG (reference sequence). This CDR3 comprises 13 residues. V lost 6 bases to trimming and J lost 6 bases, with 15 bases between them. The CDR3 protein is CACKTRAGNEQFF. The DNA of the CDR3 is TGTGCCTGTAAAACTAGAGCCGGCAATGAGCAGTTCTTC.

CDR3 in DNA: TGTGCCAGCAGTCCCCGGGCAAGTTTCACCGGGGAGCTGTTTTTT. Translation: CASSPRASFTGELFF. The rearrangement links TRBV2 to TRBJ2-2, with D uncertain. This CDR3 is built from 15 residues. Trimming removed 5 bases from V and 4 bases from J, with 14 bases in between. The germline V gene has CDR1 SNHLY and CDR2 FYNNEI.

This clonotype was seen a handful of times. The chain joins TRBV5-1 to TRBJ2-5; maybe TRBD2 (6 bases). In germline, CDR1 is SGHRS, CDR2 YFSETQ. The ends were cut back, 1 base at V and 5 bases at J, with 12 bases in the middle. The CDR3 extends over 14 amino acids. The DNA of the CDR3 is TGCGCCAGCAGCTTGACCATCGGGAGTGAGACCCAGTACTTC. Translation: CASSLTIGSETQYF.

This clonotype showed up just a few times. The rearrangement links TRBV5-1 to TRBJ2-2, with 8 positions matching TRBD2. Per germline, CDR1 SGHRS and CDR2 YFSETQ. The CDR3 has 17 residues. Germline trimming cut 3 bases from V and 6 bases from J; bases unmatched to any gene: 13. This CDR3 is CASSWSTGTSAAGELFF. DNA for the CDR3: TGCGCCAGCAGCTGGAGCACCGGGACTAGTGCGGCCGGGGAGCTGTTTTTT.

This clonotype was seen repeatedly, ten times or more. This rearrangement joins TRBV9 to TRBJ2-5, with D tentatively TRBD2 (6 bases). The CDR3 is 21 amino acids. In germline, CDR1 is SGDLS, CDR2 YYNGEE. V dropped 0 bases and J dropped 0 bases, with 27 bases sitting between them. The CDR3 protein is CASSVATGTRNSGVYQETQYF. DNA of the CDR3: TGTGCCAGCAGCGTAGCTACAGGAACGAGGAACTCGGGAGTGTACCAAGAGACCCAGTACTTC.

This clonotype was counted at least ten times. The chain recombines TRBV5-1 with TRBJ2-1, with unresolved D. The V gene lost 5 bases and the J gene lost 7 bases, with 10 bases spanning the gap. CDR3 length: 12 amino acids. Germline CDR1 and CDR2: SGHRS and YFSETQ. The CDR3 DNA reads as TGCGCCAGCAGGCTGAATAGGAATGAGCAGTTCTTC. It specifies CASRLNRNEQFF.

This clonotype was seen ten or more times. The CDR3 reads CASSSPGLAGARSSYNEQFF. The CDR3 DNA sequence: TGTGCCAGCAGCTCCCCGGGACTAGCGGGTGCTCGAAGCTCCTACAATGAGCAGTTCTTC. This chain uses TRBV11-2 with TRBJ2-1, with 12 bases matching TRBD2. V dropped 4 bases and J dropped 0; count of bases not matched to a gene: 13. Germline V gene sequence: CDR1 SGHAT, CDR2 FQNNGV. The CDR3 has 20 amino acids.

This clonotype was seen only a few times. The rearrangement joins TRBV30 to TRBJ2-1; no clear D. Germline values: CDR1 GTSNPN, CDR2 SVGIG (reference sequence). The CDR3 loop spans 15 amino acids. The germline V and J ends were trimmed by 1 base and 8 bases, with 18 bases remaining between them. CDR3 DNA: TGTGCCTGGAGTGCTAGGTGGGCAAGGTACCATGAGCAGTTCTTC. Its translation is CAWSARWARYHEQFF.

Ten or more counts support this clonotype. The chain has TRBV5-1 and TRBJ2-5, with 7 bases aligning to TRBD1. With 7 bases clipped from V and 2 bases from J, the junction kept 2 bases outside the gene matches. The CDR3 runs 12 residues. The germline V gene encodes CDR1 SGHRS and CDR2 YFSETQ. CDR3 DNA sequence: TGCGCCAGCCGACAGGGTCAAGAGACCCAGTACTTC. Protein sequence: CASRQGQETQYF.

This clonotype occurred many times. The chain recombines TRBV12-3 or TRBV12-4 with TRBJ2-1, with TRBD1 matching over 10 bases. The CDR3 extends over 11 amino acids. The trim removed 10 bases at V and 7 bases at J, leaving 1 base unmatched. The CDR3 sequence is CATGQGNEQFF. CDR3 nucleotide sequence: TGTGCCACGGGACAGGGGAATGAGCAGTTCTTC.

This clonotype was observed a handful of times. This sequence may be a read error, since a much larger clone differs from it by one base. This CDR3 reads CASSTSGTSGKGYF. The CDR3 DNA reads as TGTGCCAGCAGTACTAGTGGCACTAGCGGGAAAGGCTACTTC. The chain is built from TRBV2 and TRBJ2-7, with 10 bases aligning to TRBD2. CDR3 length: 14 amino acids. Germline CDR1 is SNHLY and CDR2 is FYNNEI. J was trimmed by 13 bases and V by 5 bases; bases with no gene match: 14.

This clonotype has at least ten counts. The chain is built from TRBV5-1 and TRBJ2-1; D remains ambiguous. V was cut by 1 base and J by 5 bases, with 7 bases left in between. In germline, CDR1 is SGHRS, CDR2 YFSETQ. This CDR3 is built from 13 residues. The CDR3 DNA follows: TGCGCCAGCAGCTTGCGGGTTGACAATGAGCAGTTCTTC. This sequence encodes CASSLRVDNEQFF.

The sample holds many counts of this clonotype. The V call is TRBV2, the J call TRBJ2-3, with TRBD1 matching 7 bases. CDR3 length: 15 residues. The germline V gene encodes CDR1 SNHLY and CDR2 FYNNEI. Trimming at V came to 4 bases and at J to 2 bases, leaving 6 bases not matched to a gene. CDR3 region: CASSVLGTDTDTQYF. DNA for the CDR3: TGTGCCAGCAGTGTCCTGGGGACAGACACAGATACGCAGTATTTT. Supplemented by reference TRBV2 and TRBJ2-3, the full variable domain reads EPEVTQTPSHQVTQMGQEVILRCVPISNHLYFYWYRQILGQKVEFLVSFYNNEISEKSEIFDDQFSVERPDGSNFTLKIRSTKLEDSAMYFCASSVLGTDTDTQYFGPGTRLTVL.

This clonotype showed up just a few times. The chain employs TRBV6-5 and TRBJ1-3, with D perhaps TRBD1 (5 bases). The V gene's germline CDR1 is MNHEY and CDR2 SVGAGI. V was pared by 4 bases and J by 3 bases, with 16 bases between. CDR3 length equals 16 residues. The CDR3 DNA sequence: TGTGCCAGCAGTTCGCACGACGGGGGGAGTGGAAACACCATATATTTT. As protein: CASSSHDGGSGNTIYF.

This clonotype was counted many times. This chain connects TRBV28 to TRBJ2-3, with TRBD2 matching 10 bases. The CDR3 is 14 amino acids. With V trimmed by 5 bases and J by 5 bases, 4 bases remained unmatched. Germline assignment: CDR1 MDHEN and CDR2 SYDVKM. The CDR3 reads CASSDLAGVDTQYF. The CDR3 DNA reads TGTGCCAGCAGTGACCTAGCGGGGGTAGATACGCAGTATTTT.

This clonotype was detected many times. In DNA form, the CDR3 reads TGTGCCAGCAGTTCAACCGGGACAGGGGTCGGAAACACCATATATTTT. As protein: CASSSTGTGVGNTIYF. The J gene is TRBJ1-3, the V gene TRBV28; TRBD1 agrees at 10 bases. After removal of 4 bases from V and 4 bases from J, the junction contained 7 bases not matched to a gene. Germline V gene sequence: CDR1 MDHEN, CDR2 SYDVKM. CDR3 length equals 16 residues.

This clonotype was counted many times. The chain links TRBV29-1 to TRBJ2-1, with D unclear. The V gene lost 6 bases and the J gene lost 5 bases, with 11 bases spanning the gap. The germline V gene encodes CDR1 SQVTM and CDR2 ANQGSEA. The CDR3 extends over 12 amino acids. CDR3 residues: CSVNGRHNEQFF. The CDR3 region has the DNA TGCAGCGTGAACGGTAGGCACAATGAGCAGTTCTTC.

The genes are TRBV19 and TRBJ1-5; D unclear. This CDR3 contains 15 residues. V was clipped by 8 bases and J by 1 base, with 15 bases between them. CDR1 and CDR2 from the germline V gene are LNHDA and SQIVND (reference sequence). The CDR3 DNA follows: TGTGCCAGTCTGACTCATGAGGGCAGCAATCAGCCCCAGCATTTT. Translated, it gives CASLTHEGSNQPQHF.

This clonotype appeared a few times. The chain carries TRBV18 and TRBJ1-1, with D perhaps TRBD1 (6 bases). The CDR3 is 15 amino acids. Per germline, CDR1 KGHSH and CDR2 LQKENI. The V and J ends lost 5 bases and 5 bases respectively, with 18 bases between them. This CDR3 reads CASSTERERGTEAFF. The DNA of the CDR3 is TGTGCCAGCTCAACCGAGCGGGAGAGGGGGACTGAAGCTTTCTTT.

Ten or more counts support this clonotype. This chain uses TRBV29-1 with TRBJ2-2; 9 bases agree with TRBD1. The CDR3 runs 12 residues. V shed 6 bases, J shed 7 bases, and the junction held 3 bases outside the gene matches. Germline-derived CDR1 and CDR2 are SQVTM and ANQGSEA. CDR3 loop: CSVGTGIGELFF. CDR3 nucleotides: TGCAGCGTAGGGACAGGGATCGGGGAGCTGTTTTTT.

This clonotype was counted at least ten times. The V and J genes are TRBV6-1 and TRBJ2-4; the D gene could be TRBD1 or TRBD2 (6 bases each). This CDR3 has 15 residues. V lost 3 bases and J lost 0, with 9 bases in between. Germline-derived CDR1 and CDR2 are MNHNS and SASEGT. For the CDR3, the DNA is TGTGCCAGCAGTGACAGGGGAGGAGCCAAAAACATTCAGTACTTC. It yields the protein CASSDRGGAKNIQYF.